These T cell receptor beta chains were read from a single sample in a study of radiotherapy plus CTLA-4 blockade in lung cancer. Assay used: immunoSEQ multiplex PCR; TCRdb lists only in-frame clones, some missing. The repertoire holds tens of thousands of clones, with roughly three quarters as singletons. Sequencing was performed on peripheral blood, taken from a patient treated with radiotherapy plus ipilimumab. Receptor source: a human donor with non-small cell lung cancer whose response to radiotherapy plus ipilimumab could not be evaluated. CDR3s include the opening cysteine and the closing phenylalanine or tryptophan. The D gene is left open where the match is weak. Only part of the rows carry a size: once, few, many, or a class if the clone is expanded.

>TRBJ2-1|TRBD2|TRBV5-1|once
CASSFMGLAGVYNEQFF
TGCGCCAGCAGCTTTATGGGACTAGCGGGGGTCTACAATGAGCAGTTCTTC
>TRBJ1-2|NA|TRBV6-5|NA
CASSYSKGGSYGYTF
TGTGCCAGCAGTTACTCAAAAGGGGGAAGCTATGGCTACACCTTC
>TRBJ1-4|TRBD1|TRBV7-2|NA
CASSQDRGGEKLFF
TGTGCCAGCAGCCAGGACAGGGGTGGCGAAAAACTGTTTTTT
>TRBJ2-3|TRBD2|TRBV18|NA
CASSLTGTKADTQYF
TGTGCCAGCTCACTCACCGGGACTAAGGCAGATACGCAGTATTTT
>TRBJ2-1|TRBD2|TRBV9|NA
CASSVKPAGVNNEQFF
TGTGCCAGCAGCGTCAAACCAGCGGGAGTAAACAATGAGCAGTTCTTC
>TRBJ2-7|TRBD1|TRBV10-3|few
CAINPGQGSYEQYF
TGTGCCATCAATCCGGGACAGGGCTCCTACGAGCAGTACTTC
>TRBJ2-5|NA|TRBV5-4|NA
CASSSQGGPETQYF
TGTGCCAGCAGCTCGCAGGGAGGCCCTGAGACCCAGTACTTC
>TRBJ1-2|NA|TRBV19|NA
CASSIQAVGYTF
TGTGCCAGTAGTATCCAGGCTGTTGGCTACACCTTC
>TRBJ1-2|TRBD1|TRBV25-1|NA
CASSNAGTGGISGYTF
TGTGCCAGCTCAAACGCCGGGACAGGGGGGATATCTGGCTACACCTTC
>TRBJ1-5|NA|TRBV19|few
CASNVAGGSNQPQHF
TGTGCCAGTAACGTTGCCGGGGGATCTAATCAGCCCCAGCATTTT
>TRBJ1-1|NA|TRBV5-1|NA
CASSLAGSGETEAFF
TGCGCCAGCAGCTTGGCCGGGTCAGGGGAGACTGAAGCTTTCTTT
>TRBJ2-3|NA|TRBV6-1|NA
CASRNYLVTDTQYF
TGTGCCAGCAGGAACTACCTAGTGACAGATACGCAGTATTTT
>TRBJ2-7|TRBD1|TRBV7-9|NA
CASSTGQVINEQYF
TGTGCCAGCAGCACGGGACAGGTTATCAACGAGCAGTACTTC
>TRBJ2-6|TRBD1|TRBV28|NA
CASSSDRGLGANVLTF
TGTGCCAGCAGTTCCGACAGGGGGCTAGGGGCCAACGTCCTGACTTTC
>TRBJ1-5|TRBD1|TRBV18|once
CASSRDSGGANQPQHF
TGTGCCAGCTCGCGGGACAGCGGAGGGGCCAATCAGCCCCAGCATTTT
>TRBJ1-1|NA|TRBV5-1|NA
CASSPRTADGTEAFF
TGCGCCAGCAGCCCACGGACTGCAGATGGGACTGAAGCTTTCTTT